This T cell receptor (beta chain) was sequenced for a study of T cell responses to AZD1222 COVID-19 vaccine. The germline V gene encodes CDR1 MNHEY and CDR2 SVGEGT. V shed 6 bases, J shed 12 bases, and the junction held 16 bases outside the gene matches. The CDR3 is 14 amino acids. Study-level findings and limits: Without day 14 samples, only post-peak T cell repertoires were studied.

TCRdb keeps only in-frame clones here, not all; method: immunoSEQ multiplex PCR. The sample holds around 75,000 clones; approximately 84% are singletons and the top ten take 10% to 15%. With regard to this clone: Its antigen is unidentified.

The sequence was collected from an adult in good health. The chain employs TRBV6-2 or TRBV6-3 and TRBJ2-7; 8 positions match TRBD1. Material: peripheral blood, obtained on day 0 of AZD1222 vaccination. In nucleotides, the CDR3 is TGTGCCAGCAGCATTTCGCGACAGGGGACCGCTTCGTACTTC. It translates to CASSISRQGTASYF.